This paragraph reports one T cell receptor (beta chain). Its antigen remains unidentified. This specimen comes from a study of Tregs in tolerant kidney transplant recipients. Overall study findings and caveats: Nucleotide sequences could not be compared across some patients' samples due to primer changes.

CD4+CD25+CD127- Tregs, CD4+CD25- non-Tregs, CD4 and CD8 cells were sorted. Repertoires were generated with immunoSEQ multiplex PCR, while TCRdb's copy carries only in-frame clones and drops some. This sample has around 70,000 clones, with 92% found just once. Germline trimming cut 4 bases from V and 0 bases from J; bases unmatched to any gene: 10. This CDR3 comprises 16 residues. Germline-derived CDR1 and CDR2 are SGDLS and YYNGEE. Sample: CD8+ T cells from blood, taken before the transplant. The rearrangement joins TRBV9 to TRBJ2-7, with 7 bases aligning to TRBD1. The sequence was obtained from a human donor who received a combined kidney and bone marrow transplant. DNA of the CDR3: TGTGCCAGCAGCTCCCGAACAGGGGCCCTCTCCTACGAGCAGTACTTC. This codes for CASSSRTGALSYEQYF.